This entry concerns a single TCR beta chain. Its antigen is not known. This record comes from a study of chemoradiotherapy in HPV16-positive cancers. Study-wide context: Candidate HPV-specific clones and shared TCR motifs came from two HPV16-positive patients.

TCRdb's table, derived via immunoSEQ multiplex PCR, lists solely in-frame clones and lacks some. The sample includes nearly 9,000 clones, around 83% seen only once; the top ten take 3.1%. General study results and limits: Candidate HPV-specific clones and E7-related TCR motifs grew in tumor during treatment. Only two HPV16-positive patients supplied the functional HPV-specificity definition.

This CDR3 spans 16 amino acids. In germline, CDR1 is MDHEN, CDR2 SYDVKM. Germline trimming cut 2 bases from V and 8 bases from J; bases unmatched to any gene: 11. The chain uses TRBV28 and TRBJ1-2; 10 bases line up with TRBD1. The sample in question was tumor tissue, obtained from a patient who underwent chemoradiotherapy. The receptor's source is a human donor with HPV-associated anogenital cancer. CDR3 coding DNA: TGTGCCAGCAGTTTAGGGGGACAGGGGCGCCTTGGGGGCTACACCTTC. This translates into CASSLGGQGRLGGYTF.